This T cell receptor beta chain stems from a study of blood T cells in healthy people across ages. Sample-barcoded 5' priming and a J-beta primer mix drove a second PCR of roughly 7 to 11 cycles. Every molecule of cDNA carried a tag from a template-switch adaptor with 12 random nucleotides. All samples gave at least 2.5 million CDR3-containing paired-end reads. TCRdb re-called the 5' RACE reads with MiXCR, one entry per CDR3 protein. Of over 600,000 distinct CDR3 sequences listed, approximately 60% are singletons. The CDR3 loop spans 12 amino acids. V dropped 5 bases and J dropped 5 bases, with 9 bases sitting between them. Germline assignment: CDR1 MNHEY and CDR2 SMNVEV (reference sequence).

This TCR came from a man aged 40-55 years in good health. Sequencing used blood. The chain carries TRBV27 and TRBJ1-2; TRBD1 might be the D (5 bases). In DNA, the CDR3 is TGTGCCAGCAGTAATCAGGGATATGGCTACACCTTC. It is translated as CASSNQGYGYTF.